The 26 T cell receptor beta chains below were found in one sample sequenced in a study of CD8 T cells in ankylosing spondylitis. Study results and limitations: Characteristic of ankylosing spondylitis blood, it appeared, was a TCR beta motif comprising about 8 highly homologous variants.

The antigens these receptors bind are not known. Using its own MiXCR run on the 5' RACE reads, TCRdb lists one record per CDR3 protein. Of approximately 540,000 distinct CDR3 sequences in the sample, roughly 13% were seen once. The sequenced sample was blood, either unsorted or a sorted T cell fraction (not recorded which). The receptors stem from a male donor with ankylosing spondylitis.

This clonotype was recorded a few times. The CDR3 is CSARVRHSYNEQFF. In nucleotides, the CDR3 is TGCAGTGCTAGAGTGCGGCACTCCTACAATGAGCAGTTCTTC. This chain links TRBV20-1 with TRBJ2-1; the D is unclear. Looked up from germline, CDR1 is DFQATT and CDR2 is SNEGSKA (reference sequence). Deletions cut 1 base from V and 0 bases from J, with 7 bases between. The CDR3 contains 14 residues.

This clonotype occurred many times. The chain is built from TRBV5-1 and TRBJ1-2; no clear D gene. The V gene lost 0 bases and the J gene lost 7 bases, with 10 bases spanning the gap. Germline values: CDR1 SGHRS, CDR2 YFSETQ. The length of the CDR3 is 13 residues. CDR3 bases: TGCGCCAGCAGCTTGGGTGCGGGTTCTGGCTACACCTTC. Its translation is CASSLGAGSGYTF.

This clonotype was recorded at least ten times. V is TRBV5-6 and J is TRBJ2-1; 13 bases are a match to TRBD2. Germline V CDR1 and CDR2: SGHDT, YYEEEE. With V trimmed by 3 bases and J by 7 bases, 10 bases remained unmatched. The CDR3 contains 17 residues. Here the CDR3 DNA reads TGTGCCAGCAGCTCCCCGACTAGCGGGAGGCCGGGGAATGAGCAGTTCTTC. This translates into CASSSPTSGRPGNEQFF.

The gene calls are TRBV11-3 and TRBJ2-1; 8 bases align to TRBD1. V lost 2 bases to trimming and J lost 5 bases; unmatched junction nucleotides: 2. This CDR3 spans 14 amino acids. CDR1 and CDR2 (germline): SGHNT, YENEEA. Here the CDR3 reads CASSLPGQDNEQFF. The CDR3 DNA reads as TGTGCCAGCAGCTTACCGGGACAGGACAATGAGCAGTTCTTC.

This clonotype was seen a few times. The V gene is TRBV2, the J gene TRBJ1-4; 9 bases agree with TRBD1. CDR3 length equals 14 residues. Germline CDR1 and CDR2: SNHLY and FYNNEI. Trimming at V came to 7 bases and at J to 6 bases, leaving 6 bases not matched to a gene. DNA of the CDR3: TGTGCCAGCATGGGAACAGGGGGCGATGAAAAACTGTTTTTT. Amino acids: CASMGTGGDEKLFF.

This clonotype was seen more than once but under ten times. This chain connects TRBV20-1 to TRBJ2-1; 8 bases match TRBD2. The germline gives CDR1 DFQATT, CDR2 SNEGSKA (reference sequence). This CDR3 is built from 14 residues. The ends lost 3 bases at V and 6 bases at J; junction bases unmatched: 7. The CDR3 DNA reads TGCAGTGCTAGTAGGCGGGAGGTTTTCAATGAGCAGTTCTTC. Its translation is CSASRREVFNEQFF.

A few counts support this clonotype. The J gene is TRBJ2-7, the V gene TRBV15; D is unclear. V was trimmed by 0 bases and J by 6 bases, leaving 9 bases between them. Germline V gene sequence: CDR1 LNHNV, CDR2 YYDKDF (reference sequence). The CDR3 has 13 residues. For the CDR3, the DNA is TGTGCCACCAGCAGAGATCAGATTGTCGAGCAGTACTTC. Amino acid sequence: CATSRDQIVEQYF. The entire variable domain, with the rest obtained from reference TRBV15 and TRBJ2-7, is as follows: DAMVIQNPRYQVTQFGKPVTLSCSQTLNHNVMYWYQQKSSQAPKLLFHYYDKDFNNEADTPDNFQSRRPNTSFCFLDIRSPGLGDTAMYLCATSRDQIVEQYFGPGTRLTVT.

The V and J genes are TRBV11-2 and TRBJ2-6, with D maybe TRBD1 (7 bases). The germline V gene encodes CDR1 SGHAT and CDR2 FQNNGV. This CDR3 region has 19 residues. Trimming shortened V by 3 bases and J by 4 bases, and 22 bases separated the two germline ends. CDR3 sequence: CASSFPSPGGFAGANVLTF. CDR3 in DNA: TGTGCCAGCAGCTTCCCCTCCCCAGGGGGGTTCGCCGGGGCCAACGTCCTGACTTTC.

This clonotype turned up a few times. This chain connects TRBV5-1 to TRBJ1-4; D is ambiguous. Trimming cost V 3 bases and J 0 bases, with 9 bases left between them. The CDR3 sequence is 15 residues long. Germline CDR1 and CDR2: SGHRS and YFSETQ. CDR3 loop: CASSSRGTTNEKLFF. Here the CDR3 DNA reads TGCGCCAGCAGCTCCCGTGGGACAACTAATGAAAAACTGTTTTTT.

CDR3 DNA sequence: TGCAGCGGTTGGGACAGGGGGCACACTGAAGCTTTCTTT. The encoded protein is CSGWDRGHTEAFF. The chain links TRBV29-1 to TRBJ1-1; TRBD1 aligns across 12 bases. J gave up 3 bases and V 7 bases, and 3 bases lay outside the gene matches. The CDR3 has 13 amino acids. CDR1 is SQVTM, CDR2 ANQGSEA, per germline.

The chain links TRBV28 to TRBJ2-5; 9 bases align to TRBD1. Unmatched junction bases numbered 8, after V lost 4 bases and J lost 5 bases. Germline V gene data show CDR1 as MDHEN and CDR2 as SYDVKM. The CDR3 is 15 amino acids. CDR3 nucleotide sequence: TGTGCCAGCAGTTACTCCGGGACAGGGAGGGAGACCCAGTACTTC. Translating gives CASSYSGTGRETQYF. The complete variable domain, with remaining parts taken from reference TRBV28 and TRBJ2-5, reads DVKVTQSSRYLVKRTGEKVFLECVQDMDHENMFWYRQDPGLGLRLIYFSYDVKMKEKGDIPEGYSVSREKKERFSLILESASTNQTSMYLCASSYSGTGRETQYFGPGTRLLVL.

This clonotype has a count of ten or more. This chain joins TRBV11-2 and TRBJ2-1; no reliable D call. V gave up 5 bases and J gave up 4 bases, with 9 bases separating them. The CDR3 is 13 residues long. CDR1 is SGHAT, CDR2 FQNNGV, per germline. The CDR3 region has the DNA TGTGCCAGCAGCGGGCCGCTTTACAATGAGCAGTTCTTC. This codes for CASSGPLYNEQFF.

The chain joins TRBV5-1 to TRBJ2-7, with 13 positions matching TRBD2. CDR3 length equals 16 residues. The V gene's germline CDR1 is SGHRS and CDR2 YFSETQ. V was pared by 4 bases and J by 5 bases, with 9 bases of the junction left unmatched. CDR3 sequence (DNA): TGCGCCAGCAGCCTAGAGGGACTAGCGGGAATCGACGAGCAGTACGTC. This encodes CASSLEGLAGIDEQYV.

This clonotype was seen many times. This rearrangement joins TRBV10-3 to TRBJ2-3; maybe TRBD2 (5 bases). There are 13 residues in the CDR3. V was clipped by 0 bases and J by 4 bases, with 5 bases between them. The germline CDR1 and CDR2 sequences are ENHRY and SYGVKD. For the CDR3, the DNA is TGTGCCATCAGTGAGTCGGGAGCAGATACGCAGTATTTT. The encoded protein is CAISESGADTQYF.

This rearrangement joins TRBV3-1 to TRBJ2-1, with D perhaps matching TRBD1 or TRBD2 (6 bases each). This CDR3 has 15 residues. Germline V gene lookup returns CDR1 LGHDT and CDR2 YNNKEL (reference sequence). V was trimmed by 0 bases and J by 5 bases, leaving 11 bases between them. CDR3 DNA: TGTGCCAGCAGCCAAGATATCGGGGGCCACAATGAGCAGTTCTTC. Translated, it gives CASSQDIGGHNEQFF.

The chain is built from TRBV19 and TRBJ2-7, with 7 nucleotides matching TRBD2. V was clipped by 1 base and J by 0 bases; unmatched bases: 12. Germline values: CDR1 LNHDA, CDR2 SQIVND (reference sequence). CDR3 length: 18 residues. The CDR3 sequence is CASSIALGQRGFSYEQYF. CDR3 DNA: TGTGCCAGTAGTATAGCCCTAGGGCAGCGGGGCTTCTCCTACGAGCAGTACTTC. Combining the CDR3 with reference TRBV19 and TRBJ2-7 gives the whole variable domain DGGITQSPKYLFRKEGQNVTLSCEQNLNHDAMYWYRQDPGQGLRLIYYSQIVNDFQKGDIAEGYSVSREKKESFPLTVTSAQKNPTAFYLCASSIALGQRGFSYEQYFGPGTRLTVT.

This chain joins TRBV6-2 or TRBV6-3 and TRBJ1-1; D ambiguous. Germline assignment: CDR1 MNHEY and CDR2 SVGEGT. The CDR3 covers 15 residues. V was cut by 2 bases and J by 0 bases, with 10 bases left in between. CDR3 sequence: CASSYEQWMNTEAFF. The CDR3, as DNA: TGTGCCAGCAGTTACGAACAGTGGATGAACACTGAAGCTTTCTTT.

The rearrangement joins TRBV27 to TRBJ1-2; D not certain. The CDR3 runs to 14 residues. Trimming shortened V by 5 bases and J by 4 bases, and 14 bases separated the two germline ends. CDR1 is MNHEY, CDR2 SMNVEV, per germline (reference sequence). The CDR3 sequence: CASSKWGSFYGYTF. DNA for the CDR3: TGTGCCAGCAGTAAATGGGGTTCGTTCTATGGCTACACCTTC.

This clonotype was counted at least ten times. This sequence joins TRBV20-1 and TRBJ2-3; tentative D call: TRBD2 (6 bases). The germline gives CDR1 DFQATT, CDR2 SNEGSKA (reference sequence). This CDR3 comprises 16 residues. V was pared by 3 bases and J by 3 bases, with 19 bases between. Here the CDR3 DNA reads TGCAGTGCTAGGGGTGGGGGACTTCGTGGGACAGATACGCAGTATTTT. Translation gives CSARGGGLRGTDTQYF.

The gene calls are TRBV27 and TRBJ2-4; D not certain. V was trimmed by 5 bases and J by 6 bases, leaving 11 bases between them. The CDR3 length is 13 residues. From germline, CDR1 is MNHEY and CDR2 SMNVEV (reference sequence). CDR3 coding DNA: TGTGCCAGCAGTCGGGTTGTTGGAAACATTCAGTACTTC. This codes for CASSRVVGNIQYF.

At least ten counts were recorded for this clonotype. This chain links TRBV10-2 with TRBJ2-7, with TRBD2 matching over 9 bases. Germline CDR1 WSHSY, CDR2 SAAADI. The V gene end was trimmed by 6 bases and the J gene end by 4 bases; junction bases not matched to a gene: 7. The CDR3 spans 14 residues. CDR3 in amino acids: CASRSGLAAYEQYF. The CDR3 nucleotides are TGCGCCAGCAGATCGGGACTAGCCGCTTACGAGCAGTACTTC.

The chain has TRBV18 and TRBJ1-6, with unresolved D. Trimming cost V 3 bases and J 2 bases, with 8 bases left between them. The CDR3 runs 15 residues. CDR1 is KGHSH, CDR2 LQKENI, per germline. The CDR3 loop reads CASSPRSTYNSPLHF. The CDR3 coding sequence is TGTGCCAGCTCACCTCGGAGCACCTATAATTCACCCCTCCACTTT.

The chain has TRBV20-1 and TRBJ2-1; D might be TRBD1 (5 bases). The CDR3 covers 13 residues. CDR1 DFQATT and CDR2 SNEGSKA come from the germline V gene (reference sequence). Deletions cut 1 base from V and 4 bases from J, with 8 bases between. The DNA for the CDR3 is TGCAGTGCTAGAGTAAGGGGATACAATGAGCAGTTCTTC. It yields the protein CSARVRGYNEQFF.

The rearrangement links TRBV11-2 to TRBJ2-3, with D possibly TRBD2 on 6 matching bases. This CDR3 spans 15 amino acids. V was pared by 1 base and J by 4 bases, with 12 bases between. Germline V gene sequence: CDR1 SGHAT, CDR2 FQNNGV. CDR3 in amino acids: CASSLASGVSDTQYF. CDR3 bases: TGTGCCAGCAGCTTAGCTTCGGGGGTTTCAGATACGCAGTATTTT.

The V and J genes are TRBV5-6 and TRBJ1-5; TRBD1 is a possible D gene (5 bases). The V end lost 4 bases, the J end lost 4 bases, and 18 bases lay between the germline ends. Germline values: CDR1 SGHDT, CDR2 YYEEEE. CDR3 length: 16 amino acids. CDR3 nucleotide sequence: TGTGCCAGCAGCCCATATCGACAGAACCGAAATCAGCCCCAGCATTTT. It yields the protein CASSPYRQNRNQPQHF.

The V and J genes are TRBV3-1 and TRBJ2-5; D perhaps matches TRBD2 (6 bases). Per germline, CDR1 LGHDT and CDR2 YNNKEL (reference sequence). Trimming took 1 base from V and 7 from J, leaving 10 bases between them. CDR3 size: 13 residues. CDR3 residues: CASSQGRRVTQYF. The CDR3 region has the DNA TGTGCCAGCAGCCAAGGAAGGAGGGTGACCCAGTACTTC.